Below are 22 T cell receptor beta chains sequenced from a single sample in a study of blood T cell repertoires in COVID-19. Measured with immunoSEQ multiplex PCR; TCRdb has only the in-frame clones, and not every one. Of roughly 350,000 clones in the sample, roughly 85% were seen once. The source material was peripheral blood. These receptors all stem from a young woman with acute or convalescent COVID-19.

This chain uses TRBV12-5 with TRBJ2-7; a weak D match, TRBD2 (7 bases). This CDR3 has 15 residues. CDR1 and CDR2 from the germline V gene are LGHNT and FRNRAP. V was clipped by 5 bases and J by 2 bases, with 16 bases between them. CDR3 in DNA: TGTGCTAGTGGTCACGGGGGAGGGGGGCCCTACGAGCAGTACTTC. Translation gives CASGHGGGGPYEQYF.

This chain uses TRBV11-3 with TRBJ2-7, with D maybe TRBD1 (5 bases). V was pared by 2 bases and J by 5 bases, with 19 bases between. The germline V gene encodes CDR1 SGHNT and CDR2 YENEEA. The length of the CDR3 is 16 residues. For the CDR3, the DNA is TGTGCCAGCAGCTTAAGGGTCGGGCAGGGTATCGACGAGCAGTACTTC. It specifies CASSLRVGQGIDEQYF.

The J gene is TRBJ2-7, the V gene TRBV28; D is perhaps TRBD1 (6 bases). The CDR3 length is 15 residues. Germline lookup yields CDR1 MDHEN and CDR2 SYDVKM. Trimming took off 3 bases at V and 7 bases at J, with 19 bases between the two ends. CDR3 residues: CASSFQGPGVGEQYF. CDR3 bases: TGTGCCAGCAGTTTCCAGGGTCCAGGGGTTGGGGAGCAGTACTTC.

The gene calls are TRBV2 and TRBJ1-3; no clear D gene. Germline-derived CDR1 and CDR2 are SNHLY and FYNNEI. Trimming took 3 bases from V and 0 from J, leaving 9 bases between them. The CDR3 has 15 amino acids. This CDR3 is CASSDSEISGNTIYF. The CDR3 region has the DNA TGTGCCAGCAGTGATTCGGAGATCTCTGGAAACACCATATATTTT.

In this sample, this clone turned up a few times. This chain uses TRBV12-3 or TRBV12-4 with TRBJ1-4, with no clear D. The CDR3 spans 13 residues. The V gene lost 8 bases and the J gene lost 11 bases, with 18 bases spanning the gap. The CDR3, as DNA: TGTGCCAGCTCGACCCGGGAGGGAGGGAAACTGTTTTTT. As protein: CASSTREGGKLFF.

CDR3 bases: TGCGCCAGCAGCTTCGGACTAGCGGGGAGTGAGACCCAGTACTTC. This translates into CASSFGLAGSETQYF. This chain joins TRBV5-1 and TRBJ2-5; 12 bases are shared with TRBD2. This CDR3 region has 15 residues. Germline CDR1 SGHRS, CDR2 YFSETQ. Trimming cost V 2 bases and J 5 bases; bases outside gene matches: 4.

The chain links TRBV19 to TRBJ1-2; 8 positions agree with TRBD1. The junction had 6 bases not matched to a gene; V was cut back by 5 bases and J by 1 base. Germline assignment: CDR1 LNHDA and CDR2 SQIVND (reference sequence). The CDR3 spans 15 residues. The CDR3 region has the DNA TGTGCCAGTAGTGGACAGGGTTTGGGTAACTATGGCTACACCTTC. The encoded protein is CASSGQGLGNYGYTF.

The sample holds one count of this clone. The genes are TRBV6-6 and TRBJ1-5; D gene ambiguous. Trimming took off 6 bases at V and 5 bases at J, with 20 bases between the two ends. CDR1 and CDR2 from the germline V gene are MNHNY and SVGAGI (reference sequence). The CDR3 loop spans 16 amino acids. This chain's CDR3 is CASRSIITTGDQPQHF. DNA for the CDR3: TGTGCCAGCAGATCAATTATAACCACGGGAGATCAGCCCCAGCATTTT.

The chain carries TRBV6-5 and TRBJ1-5; TRBD1 matches at 8 bases. Germline V lookup: CDR1 MNHEY, CDR2 SVGAGI. The CDR3 is made up of 15 amino acids. V dropped 5 bases and J dropped 7; count of bases not matched to a gene: 10. The CDR3 is CASSLSGGGFQPQHF. In DNA, the CDR3 is TGTGCCAGCAGTCTATCAGGGGGCGGATTCCAGCCCCAGCATTTT.

The chain employs TRBV6-5 and TRBJ2-7, with D possibly TRBD1 on 5 matching bases. The CDR3 has 15 residues. Germline CDR1 and CDR2: MNHEY and SVGAGI. The V end was cut by 2 bases, the J end by 5 bases, with 16 bases between. As DNA, the CDR3 is TGTGCCAGCAGTTACCTGGGTGGGGCAGGGAACGAGCAGTACTTC. This translates into CASSYLGGAGNEQYF.

The chain employs TRBV18 and TRBJ1-2; perhaps TRBD1 as D (6 bases). This CDR3 contains 13 residues. Germline V gene lookup returns CDR1 KGHSH and CDR2 LQKENI. V lost 3 bases to trimming and J lost 3 bases, with 8 bases between them. The CDR3: CASSPSGDYGYTF. The CDR3 nucleotides read TGTGCCAGCTCACCGTCAGGGGACTATGGCTACACCTTC.

The CDR3 DNA reads as TGTGCCAGCAGCTTAATACTCAGGGGTCTTCCGGGGGAGCTGTTTTTT. This translates into CASSLILRGLPGELFF. The chain couples TRBV11-2 to TRBJ2-2; maybe TRBD1 (6 bases). Germline V CDR1 and CDR2: SGHAT, FQNNGV. V was shortened by 2 bases and J by 8 bases, with 18 bases between the two germline ends. The CDR3 loop spans 16 amino acids.

This clone was recorded once. The J gene is TRBJ1-1, the V gene TRBV7-3, with D hard to call. CDR1 SGHTA and CDR2 FQGTGA come from the germline V gene. The CDR3 contains 13 residues. V lost 4 bases and J lost 2, with 8 bases in between. The CDR3 here is CASSSDTNTEAFF. CDR3 DNA sequence: TGTGCCAGCAGCTCAGACACAAACACTGAAGCTTTCTTT.

This clone was seen a handful of times. The genes are TRBV14 and TRBJ1-2, with D maybe TRBD1 (5 bases). CDR1 and CDR2 from the germline V gene are SGHDN and FVKESK. CDR3 length equals 17 residues. Trimming shortened V by 3 bases and J by 2 bases, and 19 bases separated the two germline ends. The CDR3 bases are TGTGCCAGCAGCCATAACACCAGGAGGGGATCCAACTATGGCTACACCTTC. Its translation is CASSHNTRRGSNYGYTF.

About this clone: This may arise from a read error, as a much more abundant clone is one base away. The rearrangement links TRBV6-4 to TRBJ1-5, with TRBD1 identical over 9 bases. CDR3 length: 14 residues. After removal of 5 bases from V and 2 bases from J, the junction contained 1 base not matched to a gene. Germline-derived CDR1 and CDR2 are MRHNA and SNTAGT. This CDR3 is CASSRTGGNQPQHF. CDR3 nucleotide sequence: TGTGCCAGCAGTAGGACAGGGGGCAATCAGCCCCAGCATTTT.

This sequence joins TRBV20-1 and TRBJ2-3, with 7 bases aligning to TRBD2. The CDR3 is made up of 14 amino acids. The germline CDR1 and CDR2 sequences are DFQATT and SNEGSKA (reference sequence). V shed 3 bases and J 10 bases; nucleotides not matched to a gene: 13. Here the CDR3 reads CSASDGLVKISQYF. The CDR3 DNA sequence: TGCAGTGCTAGTGATGGACTAGTCAAAATCTCGCAGTATTTT.

Only a few counts were recorded for this clone. This sequence joins TRBV2 and TRBJ1-5; D might be TRBD1 (6 bases). Germline lookup yields CDR1 SNHLY and CDR2 FYNNEI. The germline V and J ends were trimmed by 6 bases and 4 bases, with 10 bases remaining between them. This CDR3 has 13 residues. CDR3 coding DNA: TGTGCCAGCAGGGAACAGGGAAATCAGCCCCAGCATTTT. Amino acid sequence: CASREQGNQPQHF.

The chain combines TRBV5-4 with TRBJ1-1; no clear D. The germline gives CDR1 SGHNT, CDR2 YYREEE (reference sequence). The CDR3 runs to 14 residues. The ends were cut back, 1 base at V and 4 bases at J, with 11 bases in the middle. In DNA form, the CDR3 reads TGTGCCAGCAGCTTGCAGGAAGGAATCACTGAAGCTTTCTTT. Its translation is CASSLQEGITEAFF. Together with reference TRBV5-4 and TRBJ1-1, the CDR3 gives the full variable domain: ETGVTQSPTHLIKTRGQQVTLRCSSQSGHNTVSWYQQALGQGPQFIFQYYREEENGRGNFPPRFSGLQFPNYSSELNVNALELDDSALYLCASSLQEGITEAFFGQGTRLTVV.

CDR3 coding DNA: TGTGCCAGCAGCCAGGGGTTTAGCACAGATACGCAGTATTTT. Amino acids: CASSQGFSTDTQYF. The V call is TRBV7-3, the J call TRBJ2-3; D is possibly TRBD1 (6 bases). The CDR3 sequence is 14 residues long. Germline CDR1 reads SGHTA; CDR2 reads FQGTGA. V lost 5 bases to trimming and J lost 0 bases, with 9 bases between them.

V and J are TRBV3-1 (or the pseudogene TRBV3-2) and TRBJ2-1; 12 bases align to TRBD2. There are 16 residues in the CDR3. The V gene end was trimmed by 5 bases and the J gene end by 8 bases; junction bases not matched to a gene: 10. Germline loops: CDR1 LGHDT, CDR2 YNNKEL (reference sequence). The CDR3 DNA sequence: TGTGCCAGCAGCTCTCCTAGCGGGGGGGCGTATGATGAGCAGTTCTTC. Encoded protein: CASSSPSGGAYDEQFF.

The chain recombines TRBV5-1 with TRBJ1-1, with TRBD1 as a possible D gene (6 bases). Germline loops: CDR1 SGHRS, CDR2 YFSETQ. The CDR3 contains 15 residues. The V end lost 4 bases, the J end lost 1 base, and 14 bases lay between the germline ends. The CDR3 loop reads CASSALGHSNTEAFF. The CDR3 nucleotides read TGCGCCAGCAGCGCATTGGGACACTCGAACACTGAAGCTTTCTTT.

The chain couples TRBV5-6 to TRBJ1-4; TRBD1 aligns across 10 bases. In germline, CDR1 is SGHDT, CDR2 YYEEEE. Trimming took 3 bases from V and 8 from J; bases not matched to a gene: 4. The CDR3 spans 14 residues. The CDR3 is CASSSTGGREKLFF. CDR3 bases: TGTGCCAGCAGCTCGACAGGGGGCCGGGAAAAACTGTTTTTT. The full variable domain, its missing parts supplied by reference TRBV5-6 and TRBJ1-4, is DAGVTQSPTHLIKTRGQQVTLRCSPKSGHDTVSWYQQALGQGPQFIFQYYEEEERQRGNFPDRFSGHQFPNYSSELNVNALLLGDSALYLCASSSTGGREKLFFGSGTQLSVL.